A single sample is the source of the 5 T cell receptor beta chains below, sequenced in a study of T cell changes during pregnancy in multiple sclerosis. This table comes from immunoSEQ multiplex PCR, and its TCRdb copy is limited to in-frame clones, with some not included. The table lists tens of thousands of clones, 85% to 90% of them singletons. The specimen was CD8+ T cells from peripheral blood mononuclear cells, collected after pregnancy. The receptors were sampled from a female donor with multiple sclerosis, enrolled in a pregnancy study.

The V and J genes are TRBV19 and TRBJ2-7; D is possibly TRBD2 (5 bases). V shed 1 base and J shed 7 bases, with 17 bases lying between them. The CDR3 contains 15 residues. Germline CDR1 reads LNHDA; CDR2 reads SQIVND (reference sequence). CDR3 bases: TGTGCCAGTAGTATAGCCTCTGAGGGAATCCATGAGCAGTACTTC. Its protein is CASSIASEGIHEQYF.

The gene calls are TRBV15 and TRBJ2-3; 16 bases are a match to TRBD2. The CDR3 spans 20 residues. Unmatched junction bases numbered 16, after V lost 8 bases and J lost 2 bases. Germline CDR1 and CDR2: LNHNV and YYDKDF (reference sequence). The CDR3 DNA is TGTGCCACCGGTCTGGGACTAGCGGGGGGGCCGGGAGATTTCACAGATACGCAGTATTTT. It codes for CATGLGLAGGPGDFTDTQYF.

This clone has only one observation. CDR3 nucleotides: TGTGCCAGCTCACCAACGCCGCCAGGGAGGCAAAACATTCAGTACTTC. Amino acids: CASSPTPPGRQNIQYF. The chain carries TRBV18 and TRBJ2-4; perhaps TRBD2 as D (6 bases). The ends were cut back, 2 bases at V and 5 bases at J, with 16 bases in the middle. Germline loops: CDR1 KGHSH, CDR2 LQKENI. This CDR3 is built from 16 residues.

The rearrangement links TRBV14 to TRBJ2-7; TRBD1 might be the D (5 bases). V was shortened by 0 bases and J by 3 bases, with 12 bases between the two germline ends. The CDR3 sequence is 15 residues long. Per germline, CDR1 SGHDN and CDR2 FVKESK. CDR3 DNA: TGTGCCAGCAGCCAAGACTACTCAGGGTACTACGAGCAGTACTTC. Residues: CASSQDYSGYYEQYF.

This clone came up once. The CDR3 here is CASSTGGTGQETQYF. The CDR3, as DNA: TGTGCCAGCTCTACAGGGGGCACCGGCCAAGAGACCCAGTACTTC. The gene calls are TRBV2 and TRBJ2-5; 9 bases fit TRBD1. V lost 8 bases to trimming and J lost 1 base; unmatched junction nucleotides: 8. CDR1 is SNHLY and CDR2 is FYNNEI in the germline V gene. CDR3 length: 15 residues. Drawing the rest from reference TRBV2 and TRBJ2-5, the complete variable domain is EPEVTQTPSHQVTQMGQEVILRCVPISNHLYFYWYRQILGQKVEFLVSFYNNEISEKSEIFDDQFSVERPDGSNFTLKIRSTKLEDSAMYFCASSTGGTGQETQYFGPGTRLLVL.